These 3 T cell receptor beta chains were all obtained from the same sample, sequenced in a study of T cell repertoires in cytomegalovirus infection. TCRdb processed the reads anew with MiXCR; each CDR3 protein has one entry. This table holds some 940,000 distinct CDR3 sequences, around 30% found once. No antigen has been identified for these receptors. The sequencing here drew on cultured CD8+ T cells from PBMCs, taken from culture after CMV antigen stimulation. Receptors were obtained from a human donor in good health (CMV status not recorded). Some clones in this sample may be carry-over from other donors' samples.

In this sample, this clonotype turned up a few times. The rearrangement uses TRBV7-6 and TRBJ2-7, with D unclear. The V gene's germline CDR1 is SGHVS and CDR2 FNYEAQ. V gave up 1 base and J gave up 0 bases, with 13 bases separating them. The CDR3 spans 16 residues. The CDR3 sequence: CASSLDISPSSYEQYF. As DNA, the CDR3 is TGTGCCAGCAGCTTAGACATATCACCATCCTCCTACGAGCAGTACTTC.

This clonotype was detected only a few times. This rearrangement joins TRBV11-2 to TRBJ1-1; D is ambiguous. The V and J ends lost 7 bases and 1 base respectively, with 16 bases between them. CDR3 size: 15 residues. Germline-derived CDR1 and CDR2 are SGHAT and FQNNGV. The CDR3 DNA follows: TGTGCCAGCACCCTCCGGCGGCAGGAGAACACTGAAGCTTTCTTT. This codes for CASTLRRQENTEAFF.

The CDR3 is CSVVPTGQGPNYGYTF. DNA of the CDR3: TGCAGCGTTGTCCCCACGGGACAGGGACCTAACTATGGCTACACCTTC. The chain joins TRBV29-1 to TRBJ1-2, with TRBD1 identical over 9 bases. Germline values: CDR1 SQVTM, CDR2 ANQGSEA. J was trimmed by 0 bases and V by 4 bases; bases with no gene match: 9. This CDR3 is built from 16 residues. The full variable domain, in which reference TRBV29-1 and TRBJ1-2 provide the parts outside the CDR3, is SAVISQKPSRDICQRGTSLTIQCQVDSQVTMMFWYRQQPGQSLTLIATANQGSEATYESGFVIDKFPISRPNLTFSTLTVSNMSPEDSSIYLCSVVPTGQGPNYGYTFGSGTRLTVV.